This paragraph reports one T cell receptor (beta chain). Its antigen is currently not known. Qualities for individual bases were not recorded, and no much larger clone is one base off. Libraries were built with the immunoSEQ multiplex PCR assay. The multiplex PCR relied on a mix of 60 forward primers for TCR Vbeta segments and 13 reverse primers for TCR Jbeta segments. The CDR3 region of rearranged TCR beta genes was amplified from genomic DNA with a multiplex PCR assay. On the Illumina HiSeq System, the amplified TCR beta libraries were sequenced as 87-base-pair reads. Under the source paper's analysis protocol: A later analysis tallied approximately 87 million unique TCR beta chains across the 550 to 850 repertoires, and around 9.9 million of those chains were shared by two or more donors. A nearest-neighbor algorithm error-corrected the raw reads and collapsed the reads into unique sequences, merging closely related sequences to remove PCR and sequencing errors. V, D and J gene segments were assigned by aligning CDR3 sequences to IMGT reference sequences. For a sequence to be retained, a match of at least six nucleotides to both a V gene segment and a J gene segment was required. A rearrangement counted as productive if the CDR3 had no stop codons and remained in frame with V and J, and every other rearrangement counted as non-productive. Following IMGT convention, CDR3 was defined as the stretch from the second conserved V-encoded cysteine to the conserved J-encoded phenylalanine. Sequences without an unambiguous match to a single V gene segment were excluded from the earlier analysis of approximately 600 of the donors. An earlier analysis of approximately 590 of the donors called V segments functional above 56.7% productive rearrangements and segregating when the between-donor standard deviation exceeded 5%. To diagnose cytomegalovirus status from the catalog of TCR beta chain sequences, a statistical classification framework was built. V and J gene assignment, in a later analysis, came from comparing TCR nucleotide sequences with IMGT/GENE-DB human TR gene sequences. Using the TCRdist pipeline, a later analysis assigned CDR3 sequences along with most-parsimonious VDJ recombination scenarios. In a later analysis, every TCR beta chain was defined by the combination of its CDR3 amino acid sequence and its V-gene family, and reads without a unique V-gene family were dropped. A later analysis removed roughly 590 highly shared, low-generation-probability nucleotide sequences to deal with suspected cross-contamination and a sequencing artifact. In a later analysis, a clonal expansion index for each public chain was calculated from normalized within-repertoire ranks of inferred template counts. In a later analysis, generation probabilities were computed using a VDJ recombination model fitted to out-of-frame rearrangements, and the results were checked against IGoR. In a later analysis, hypergeometric tests were used to score TCR-TCR, TCR-HLA and TCR-CMV co-occurrence, with a repertoire-size bias correction applied to TCR pairs. False discovery rates were estimated in a later analysis by permuting HLA or CMV assignments 20 times. In a later analysis, co-occurring TCRs were grouped using DBSCAN, and TCRdist sequence similarity was added for clustering within HLA-allele-positive subsets. Repertoires with fewer than 30,000 or more than 120,000 public chains were left out of co-occurrence clustering, as were four to six repertoires with anomalous nucleotide sharing. The immuneACCESS repertoire file appears here via TCRdb, limited to in-frame rearrangements. These files lack a portion of the clones; in checked studies, under half of the deficit traces to unresolved V genes, and the cause of the others is not known. Clonal size and the V and J genes are those of that table, whereas D and trimming came from the DNA. Across this sample there are about 140,000 clones, with almost 85% seen only once. Around 1.5% of the sample is held by the ten biggest clonotypes.

The data belong to a study of cytomegalovirus exposure and HLA in healthy donors (dated by TCRdb to 2017 to 2019). Some background on the complete study: An earlier analysis of some 600 of the donors reported about 300 Gb of sequence data and 100 million to 120 million unique TCR beta sequences obtained from 150 million to 200 million T cells. An early release that covered approximately 600 HLA-typed donors contained around 300 gigabases of sequencing data and around 80 million unique TCR sequences. The aim of the study was to test whether cataloging public T cell receptors could identify signatures of past pathogen exposure. The genetic ancestry cluster associated with self-reported Caucasian donors included 70% to 85% of the approximately 430 genotyped donors. About five DR-DQ haplotypes were treated as single units for association and clustering because of strong linkage in the cohort. The study combined high-throughput TCR immunosequencing, statistical association of individual TCRs with disease status, and machine learning to predict cytomegalovirus infection status. Rather than drawing on any new phenotypic data, the later analysis identified candidate immune exposures from TCR beta sequences and the way those sequences occurred across donors. Across about 380 genotyped donors of the cohort, an average of about 200,000 unique TCR beta nucleotide sequences per donor were sequenced, and 15% to 20% of those sequences were non-productive. All discovery cohort repertoires had been generated on a single sequencing platform. Typing coverage differed by locus: A, B, C, DRB1 and DQB1 were typed in about 629-640 donors, DQA1 in about 550, DPA1 in 600 to 610, and DPB1 in approximately 450. A later analysis re-examined previously published TCR beta repertoires from 600 to 700 donors and added high-resolution HLA genotyping to investigate patterns of TCR occurrence. To decide whether each TCR beta V gene segment behaved as functional or pseudogenic, an earlier analysis of some 580 of the donors relied on high-throughput TCR beta sequencing. Along with the approximately 600-subject first cohort, a separate validation cohort of 120 different subjects was used. HLA typing covered class I and class II loci at four-digit resolution. The study profiled the T cell repertoires of under 700 subjects by immunosequencing and related them to cytomegalovirus serostatus. Donor age, sex, ethnicity and CMV serostatus were compiled together with the repertoire data. A later genetic analysis used genome-wide SNP genotypes for about three fifths of the 666 donors, treating that subset as a discovery cohort. The paper's findings and limits, for the study overall: A group of highly shared sequence variants was considered likely to be a technical artifact of the sequencing pipeline. In both the original and validation cohorts, the classifier was reported to diagnose cytomegalovirus status with high specificity and sensitivity. The presence/absence analyses assumed that sequencing depth was roughly uniform across donors, and that assumption may not be true. The authors suggested that the approach could potentially be extended to other disease states and immunological phenotypes. Linkage disequilibrium might explain the correlated functional status among segregating V segments, but an unknown experimental factor could not be excluded. An earlier analysis of around 600 of the donors showed that most TCR beta V segments appeared in productive rearrangements either about 90% or about 30% of the time, which broadly matched IMGT annotations. Most CMV-associated TCR beta chains appeared to be HLA-restricted in a later analysis, and the HLA associations seemed to be driven largely by CMV exposure. A later genetic analysis reported fewer N-insertions in productive TCRs among donors in an Asian-associated ancestry cluster than the roughly 690-donor mean. V-gene and J-gene trimming of TCR beta chains was associated with a missense DCLRE1C variant in a later genetic analysis, and the association was replicated in an independent cohort. Specific HLA alleles were associated with 15,000 to 20,000 TCR beta sequences at a false discovery rate of 0.05 in a later analysis. A later analysis found that TCR association rates varied across HLA loci, with DRB1 alleles showing the most associated TCRs and HLA-C alleles the fewest. A further reported finding was that TCR beta sequences accurately predicted the HLA-A and HLA-B alleles for most subjects in the first cohort. Because counts were too low, approximately 18 rarely observed V segments, including chromosome 9 orphons, were excluded from the earlier analysis of 587 of the donors. HLA typing was unavailable for some donors at each locus, so association tests used only the typed subset. A few of the identified cytomegalovirus-associated TCR beta chains were confirmed in vitro to be specific for cytomegalovirus antigens. When HLA alleles, especially DR and DQ, strongly co-occurred, attributing TCR associations to individual alleles was difficult. In the study, around 150 TCR beta chains were listed as associated with cytomegalovirus. Immune exposure information for the cohort was limited to CMV serostatus. Only TCR beta chains were sequenced in this cohort, and the absence of alpha or paired-chain data limited detectable features. A later analysis reported that several top co-occurrence clusters appeared linked to parvovirus B19, influenza, CMV and Epstein-Barr virus. Compared with equally common non-associated chains, HLA-associated TCR beta chains in a later analysis were more clonally expanded and had lower generation probabilities. The 87-base-pair reads could not distinguish some IMGT-functional V segments, including TRBV6-2 and TRBV6-3, so those segments were excluded. While some public TCRs were present in many individuals, most TCR sequences turned up only very rarely across donors.

In total, over 600 healthy bone marrow donors made up the cohort. At the time of sampling, all cohort members were nominally healthy, though unrecorded immune exposures were likely present. The donor was CMV seropositive and was included in the group of 250 to 350 seropositive cohort members. A peripheral blood sample was provided by each donor, and peripheral blood mononuclear cells were used for TCR beta sequencing. The Qiagen DNeasy Blood Extraction Kit was used to extract genomic DNA from the blood cell samples. CDR1 and CDR2, per the germline V gene, are MNHEY and SVGAGI. The CDR3, cysteine through phenylalanine, is 13 amino acids long. Only the CDR3 DNA stays, 39 bases, in frame from base 1. Trimming removed 7 bases from V and 6 bases from J; the gene matches leave 7 bases unexplained.

The sample comprised PBMCs. The chain is made from TRBV6-5 and TRBJ2-3; TRBD2 agrees with 7 junctional bases. The TCR originated in a man aged 25 to 40 in good health and CMV-seropositive. The nucleotide sequence reads TGTGCCAGCAAATTAGTGGGGGGGGATACGCAGTATTTT. It translates as CASKLVGGDTQYF.